Shown below are 23 T cell receptor beta chains from a single sample sequenced in a study of T cell responses to AZD1222 COVID-19 vaccine. Sequencing used immunoSEQ multiplex PCR; TCRdb keeps in-frame clones, though not all of them. The table records approximately 150,000 clones, 85% to 90% of them present only once. Sequencing was performed on peripheral blood, taken 28 days after the second dose of the MenACWY control vaccine. The receptors shown here come from an adult who received the MenACWY meningococcal vaccine as a control.

The gene calls are TRBV2 and TRBJ2-7; either TRBD1 or TRBD2 may fit D (6 bases each). The length of the CDR3 is 15 residues. The ends were cut back, 3 bases at V and 3 bases at J, with 15 bases in the middle. Looked up from germline, CDR1 is SNHLY and CDR2 is FYNNEI. CDR3 in DNA: TGTGCCAGCAGTGACGGGTTTGGGGGGCACTACGAGCAGTACTTC. It specifies CASSDGFGGHYEQYF.

The chain has TRBV5-1 and TRBJ2-3; no clear D gene. Deletions cut 1 base from V and 0 bases from J, with 6 bases between. The CDR3 loop spans 14 amino acids. Germline V gives CDR1 SGHRS, CDR2 YFSETQ. CDR3 nucleotides: TGCGCCAGCAGCTTGCTGTCTAGCACAGATACGCAGTATTTT. Its protein is CASSLLSSTDTQYF.

This rearrangement joins TRBV10-1 to TRBJ2-1; 9 nucleotides align to TRBD2. CDR1 is WNHNN and CDR2 is SYGVQD in the germline V gene (reference sequence). CDR3 length: 15 residues. The J segment lost 6 bases and the V segment lost 4 bases, leaving 7 bases of the junction unmatched. The chain's CDR3 is CASSVGLAGSNEQFF. In DNA form, the CDR3 reads TGCGCCAGCAGTGTTGGCCTAGCGGGGTCCAATGAGCAGTTCTTC.

This rearrangement joins TRBV5-6 to TRBJ1-1; D possibly corresponds to TRBD1 (5 bases). Germline values: CDR1 SGHDT, CDR2 YYEEEE. This CDR3 region has 14 residues. V was pared by 4 bases and J by 0 bases, with 10 bases between. The DNA of the CDR3 is TGTGCCAGCAGCGAGCGGGGGATGAACACTGAAGCTTTCTTT. Protein: CASSERGMNTEAFF.

The chain's CDR3 is CASSLEQGNSPLHF. The DNA for the CDR3 is TGTGCCAGCAGCTTGGAACAGGGTAATTCACCCCTCCACTTT. This rearrangement joins TRBV5-4 to TRBJ1-6; D may be TRBD1 (6 bases). Per germline, CDR1 SGHNT and CDR2 YYREEE (reference sequence). V gave up 0 bases and J gave up 6 bases, with 7 bases separating them. The CDR3 is made up of 14 amino acids.

V and J are TRBV10-3 and TRBJ1-1; possibly TRBD1 for D (6 bases). V gave up 1 base and J gave up 4 bases, with 13 bases separating them. The CDR3 length is 15 residues. Per the germline V gene, CDR1 is ENHRY and CDR2 is SYGVKD. DNA for the CDR3: TGTGCCATCAGTGAGTGGGGGCGGCGCGGCACTGAAGCTTTCTTT. This gives the protein CAISEWGRRGTEAFF.

The V and J genes are TRBV15 and TRBJ1-4; no clear D. Trimming removed 2 bases from V and 0 bases from J, with 10 bases in between. This CDR3 region has 16 residues. Germline lookup yields CDR1 LNHNV and CDR2 YYDKDF (reference sequence). The CDR3 bases are TGTGCCACCAGCAGACCTGGCCGAGCAACTAATGAAAAACTGTTTTTT. It codes for CATSRPGRATNEKLFF.

V usage is TRBV5-8 and J usage is TRBJ1-6; D call uncertain. Germline loops: CDR1 SGHTS, CDR2 YDEGEE. Trimming took 0 bases from V and 8 from J, leaving 0 bases between them. There are 11 residues in the CDR3. The CDR3 reads CASSLDSPLHF. CDR3 in DNA: TGTGCCAGCAGCTTGGATTCACCCCTCCACTTT. Full variable domain (remainder filled in from reference TRBV5-8 and TRBJ1-6): EAGVTQSPTHLIKTRGQQATLRCSPISGHTSVYWYQQALGLGLQFLLWYDEGEERNRGNFPPRFSGRQFPNYSSELNVNALELEDSALYLCASSLDSPLHFGNGTRLTVT.

This rearrangement joins TRBV30 to TRBJ2-5; 11 bases map to TRBD2. Losses at the gene ends were 3 bases for V and 4 bases for J; bases not matched to a gene: 10. The length of the CDR3 is 16 residues. CDR1 and CDR2 (germline): GTSNPN, SVGIG (reference sequence). The chain's CDR3 is CAWSLGLAGGGETQYF. In DNA, the CDR3 is TGTGCCTGGAGCCTTGGACTAGCGGGTGGAGGAGAGACCCAGTACTTC.

The J gene is TRBJ2-7, the V gene TRBV11-2; 7 positions match TRBD1. Germline trimming cut 4 bases from V and 5 bases from J; bases unmatched to any gene: 11. This CDR3 region has 15 residues. Germline V gene sequence: CDR1 SGHAT, CDR2 FQNNGV. The chain's CDR3 is CASSSTQGVANEQYF. The CDR3, as DNA: TGTGCCAGCAGCTCAACTCAGGGGGTAGCGAACGAGCAGTACTTC.

DNA of the CDR3: TGTGCCAGCAGCCCCGGGGTAGCGGGAGGGGTTGAGCAGTTCTTC. Its translation is CASSPGVAGGVEQFF. The chain joins TRBV11-3 to TRBJ2-1; 11 bases line up with TRBD2. Germline V gene sequence: CDR1 SGHNT, CDR2 YENEEA. V was pared by 5 bases and J by 9 bases, with 9 bases of the junction left unmatched. The CDR3 covers 15 residues.

The J gene is TRBJ2-5, the V gene TRBV14; 12 bases match TRBD2. V shed 5 bases, J shed 5 bases, and the junction held 15 bases outside the gene matches. This CDR3 is built from 18 residues. Germline CDR1 reads SGHDN; CDR2 reads FVKESK. The CDR3 DNA follows: TGTGCCAGCAGCGAAACCTACCTAGCGGGAGGGCCCTTGGAGACCCAGTACTTC. It is translated as CASSETYLAGGPLETQYF.

The V and J genes are TRBV6-2 or TRBV6-3 and TRBJ2-3; 7 bases agree with TRBD1. CDR1 is MNHEY, CDR2 SVGEGT, per germline. V dropped 2 bases and J dropped 2; count of bases not matched to a gene: 4. The CDR3 runs 15 residues. CDR3 sequence: CASSYGTENTDTQYF. The DNA of the CDR3 is TGTGCCAGCAGTTACGGGACAGAAAACACAGATACGCAGTATTTT.

The chain combines TRBV28 with TRBJ2-7, with no clear D. The CDR3 consists of 15 residues. Germline V gene lookup returns CDR1 MDHEN and CDR2 SYDVKM. V gave up 8 bases and J gave up 2 bases, with 19 bases separating them. The CDR3 sequence: CASFASPTDTYEQYF. The DNA for the CDR3 is TGTGCCAGCTTCGCCTCGCCGACCGATACCTACGAGCAGTACTTC. Variable domain in full (rest from reference TRBV28 and TRBJ2-7): DVKVTQSSRYLVKRTGEKVFLECVQDMDHENMFWYRQDPGLGLRLIYFSYDVKMKEKGDIPEGYSVSREKKERFSLILESASTNQTSMYLCASFASPTDTYEQYFGPGTRLTVT.

The J gene is TRBJ2-7, the V gene TRBV27; 11 bases are shared with TRBD2. After removal of 2 bases from V and 4 bases from J, the junction contained 16 bases not matched to a gene. CDR1 MNHEY and CDR2 SMNVEV come from the germline V gene (reference sequence). The CDR3 contains 19 residues. CDR3 sequence: CASSLRVRGTSGVLYEQYF. CDR3 DNA: TGTGCCAGCAGTTTACGGGTTCGGGGGACTAGCGGAGTTTTATACGAGCAGTACTTC.

CDR3 sequence reads: CASSWGAGVKEQYF. CDR3 sequence (DNA): TGTGCCAGCAGTTGGGGAGCGGGAGTAAAAGAGCAGTACTTC. The chain is built from TRBV27 and TRBJ2-7, with 8 nucleotides matching TRBD2. The CDR3 is 14 amino acids. Germline V gene sequence: CDR1 MNHEY, CDR2 SMNVEV (reference sequence). V shed 4 bases and J 7 bases; nucleotides not matched to a gene: 9.

This clone was seen once. The V and J genes are TRBV12-3 or TRBV12-4 and TRBJ2-1; unclear D gene. V shed 7 bases and J shed 15 bases, with 19 bases lying between them. This CDR3 spans 12 amino acids. Here the CDR3 DNA reads TGTGCCAGCACGTTCTCAAGGATCTCTCCGTTCTTC. Its protein product is CASTFSRISPFF.

V and J are TRBV7-2 and TRBJ1-5, with D uncertain. The CDR3 is made up of 14 amino acids. CDR1 and CDR2 (germline): SGHTA, FQGNSA. V was pared by 1 base and J by 4 bases, with 8 bases between. In DNA form, the CDR3 reads TGTGCCAGCAGCTTAGAGGCGGGGAATCAGCCCCAGCATTTT. Translating it yields CASSLEAGNQPQHF.

The V and J genes are TRBV7-2 and TRBJ2-1; D possibly uses TRBD1 or TRBD2 (5 bases each). The CDR3 spans 13 residues. The ends were cut back, 8 bases at V and 7 bases at J, with 15 bases in the middle. In germline, CDR1 is SGHTA, CDR2 FQGNSA. In DNA, the CDR3 is TGTGCCAGCTCCGGGACCCCCACAAATGAGCAGTTCTTC. Amino acids: CASSGTPTNEQFF.

There are a few counts of this clone. The chain joins TRBV6-2 or TRBV6-3 to TRBJ1-3, with 7 bases lining up with TRBD1. Germline CDR1 MNHEY, CDR2 SVGEGT. After removal of 2 bases from V and 4 bases from J, the junction contained 5 bases not matched to a gene. The CDR3 runs to 15 residues. The CDR3 coding sequence is TGTGCCAGCAGTTACCCGACAGGGACCGGAAACACCATATATTTT. It specifies CASSYPTGTGNTIYF.

V is TRBV27 and J is TRBJ1-1; 10 nucleotides align to TRBD1. V trimming: 5 bases; J trimming: 6 bases; junction bases outside the gene matches: 15. The germline CDR1 and CDR2 sequences are MNHEY and SMNVEV (reference sequence). The CDR3 spans 17 residues. The CDR3 region is CASSGQGQGISGAEAFF. The CDR3, as DNA: TGTGCCAGCAGTGGGCAGGGACAGGGGATTTCGGGGGCTGAAGCTTTCTTT.

This chain uses TRBV11-2 with TRBJ1-4; tentative D call: TRBD1 (5 bases). CDR3 length equals 16 residues. Germline V CDR1 and CDR2: SGHAT, FQNNGV. Between the trimmed V and J ends, which lost 1 base and 5 bases, there was a span of 14 bases. The DNA of the CDR3 is TGTGCCAGCAGCTTAGCGGGACGGAGCTTAAATGAAAAACTGTTTTTT. Translated: CASSLAGRSLNEKLFF.

The chain combines TRBV4-3 with TRBJ1-2; 9 bases are shared with TRBD1. The V gene end was trimmed by 1 base and the J gene end by 8 bases; junction bases not matched to a gene: 8. The CDR3 is 15 residues long. CDR1 is LGHNA and CDR2 is YSLEER in the germline V gene. CDR3 amino acids: CASSQVWDRVEGYTF. CDR3 nucleotides: TGCGCCAGCAGCCAAGTATGGGACAGGGTGGAGGGCTACACCTTC.